The entry below describes one T cell receptor beta chain. This entry is derived from a study of blood T cell repertoires in COVID-19. On the study more broadly: COVID-19 samples from acute and convalescent phases originated in the United States, Italy and Spain. T cells, B-cell-depleted T cells, or PBMCs supplied cDNA or gDNA.

Original processing methods: Amplification from reference gene primers served as the basis for estimated nucleated cell counts. The protocol was immunoSEQ multiplex PCR, while the TCRdb copy is restricted to in-frame clones and leaves out a portion. V, J and clone size are those of that table, while D and trimming were read from the DNA. The sample consists of a few hundred thousand clones, roughly 90% of them appearing once. Germline lookup yields CDR1 SGDLS and CDR2 YYNGEE. The CDR3 sequence is 15 residues long. The ends lost 4 bases at V and 3 bases at J; junction bases unmatched: 10. The specimen was peripheral blood. This chain connects TRBV9 to TRBJ2-7; 7 bases are a match to TRBD2. This TCR derives from a man aged 60-69 years who had recovered from COVID-19. CDR3 sequence: CASSPLEGGGYEQYF. CDR3 bases: TGTGCCAGCAGCCCCTTAGAGGGCGGGGGCTACGAGCAGTACTTC.